This T cell receptor beta chain was observed in a study of shared clonotypes between healthy human individuals. Overall study results and limits: In the sorted subsets, rarefaction showed sequencing was incomplete despite large depth.

On this clone itself: Its specificity is not known.

The protocol was immunoSEQ multiplex PCR, while the TCRdb copy is restricted to in-frame clones and leaves out a portion. The sample has over 1.5 million clones, around 98% seen once. Germline-derived CDR1 and CDR2 are SGHRS and YFSETQ. The CDR3 is made up of 13 amino acids. V was trimmed by 5 bases and J by 1 base, leaving 8 bases between them. The source is a man aged 30-40 years in good health. The J gene is TRBJ2-3, the V gene TRBV5-1; D not resolved. Sequenced sample: naive CD4+ T cells sorted from blood. Subset indicated: CD45RA+ positively selected. The CDR3 is CASSDAGTDTQYF. DNA for the CDR3: TGCGCCAGCAGTGACGCTGGCACAGATACGCAGTATTTT.